The 9 T cell receptor beta chains given below trace back to one sample, sequenced in a study of CD8 T cells in ankylosing spondylitis. TCRdb re-called the 5' RACE reads through MiXCR, storing one row per CDR3 protein. Found here are tens of thousands of distinct CDR3 sequences, less than 5.5% of them singletons; the top ten hold approximately 1.8%. The sequenced material came from blood, either unsorted or a sorted T cell fraction (not recorded which). Receptors originate from a female donor with ankylosing spondylitis or in good health (not recorded which).

In this sample, this clonotype turned up many times. The CDR3 region has the DNA TGTGCCAGCAGCTCTAGCGGGAGCTCCTACAATGAGCAGTTCTTC. It yields the protein CASSSSGSSYNEQFF. The chain recombines TRBV9 with TRBJ2-1; 10 nucleotides match TRBD2. CDR3 length: 15 amino acids. The V segment lost 4 bases and the J segment 0 bases; nucleotides outside the gene matches: 1. The germline CDR1 and CDR2 sequences are SGDLS and YYNGEE.

The DNA of the CDR3 is TGTGCCAGCAGCGTAGGGGGGGTTGCCTACAATGAGCAGTTCTTC. Its translation: CASSVGGVAYNEQFF. The rearrangement uses TRBV9 and TRBJ2-1; a possible D gene is TRBD2 (6 bases). The germline V gene encodes CDR1 SGDLS and CDR2 YYNGEE. The V end lost 0 bases, the J end lost 2 bases, and 9 bases lay between the germline ends. The CDR3 is 15 residues long.

This clonotype was counted many times. The genes are TRBV9 and TRBJ1-1; tentatively, D is TRBD1 (6 bases). CDR3 length equals 13 residues. Trimming stripped 4 bases from V and 5 bases from J, with 12 bases between. Germline assignment: CDR1 SGDLS and CDR2 YYNGEE. The CDR3 here is CASSTGFWTEAFF. Here the CDR3 DNA reads TGTGCCAGCAGCACAGGGTTCTGGACTGAAGCTTTCTTT.

At least ten counts were recorded for this clonotype. The rearrangement joins TRBV9 to TRBJ1-5; D is undetermined. The CDR3 is 14 residues long. CDR1 is SGDLS and CDR2 is YYNGEE in the germline V gene. Deletions cut 0 bases from V and 0 bases from J, with 4 bases between. The CDR3 protein is CASSVGYSNQPQHF. CDR3 bases: TGTGCCAGCAGCGTAGGTTATAGCAATCAGCCCCAGCATTTT.

This clonotype showed up many times. The CDR3 DNA reads TGTGCCAGCAGCCTACGGGACTTGAGCTCCTACGAGCAGTACTTC. This gives the protein CASSLRDLSSYEQYF. The chain recombines TRBV9 with TRBJ2-7; possibly TRBD2 for D (6 bases). Trimming took off 4 bases at V and 0 bases at J, with 14 bases between the two ends. Germline assignment: CDR1 SGDLS and CDR2 YYNGEE. This CDR3 contains 15 residues.

This clonotype has at least ten counts. The chain employs TRBV9 and TRBJ2-7, with D maybe TRBD2 (5 bases). The V end lost 0 bases, the J end lost 7 bases, and 17 bases lay between the germline ends. The CDR3 runs 15 residues. Germline CDR1 SGDLS, CDR2 YYNGEE. The CDR3 is CASSVVPGVEEEQYF. The CDR3 nucleotides read TGTGCCAGCAGCGTAGTCCCGGGCGTGGAGGAGGAGCAGTACTTC.

This clonotype appeared many times. This rearrangement joins TRBV9 to TRBJ2-1; weak D call: TRBD2 (5 bases). CDR1 is SGDLS, CDR2 YYNGEE, per germline. The CDR3 is 15 amino acids. Deletions cut 0 bases from V and 0 bases from J, with 7 bases between. CDR3 bases: TGTGCCAGCAGCGTAGGCACTAGCTCCTACAATGAGCAGTTCTTC. It codes for CASSVGTSSYNEQFF.

Many counts were recorded for this clonotype. The gene calls are TRBV9 and TRBJ2-1, with a tentative D call TRBD1 (5 bases). CDR1 is SGDLS and CDR2 is YYNGEE in the germline V gene. The CDR3 length is 15 residues. Trimming pared 4 bases from V and 4 bases from J, leaving 15 bases between. The DNA for the CDR3 is TGTGCCAGCAGCCCAGGGAACCCGGGTTACAATGAGCAGTTCTTC. This translates into CASSPGNPGYNEQFF.

This clonotype was picked up many times. V usage is TRBV9 and J usage is TRBJ2-7; TRBD2 matches at 9 bases. The length of the CDR3 is 14 residues. Germline loops: CDR1 SGDLS, CDR2 YYNGEE. V was clipped by 0 bases and J by 6 bases; unmatched bases: 4. CDR3 coding DNA: TGTGCCAGCAGCGTAGAAGCGGGGGGCTCCGAGCAGTACTTC. Its protein product is CASSVEAGGSEQYF.